This T cell receptor (beta chain) was documented in a study of blood T cell repertoires in COVID-19. Study context: COVID-19 samples from acute and convalescent phases originated in the United States, Italy and Spain. PBMCs, B-cell-depleted T cells, or T cells were the source of the cDNA or gDNA that made up the material.

Profiling relied on immunoSEQ multiplex PCR, and the TCRdb table lists in-frame clones only, not all of them. In the table there are hundreds of thousands of clones, approximately 80% of which are singletons. The CDR3 contains 12 residues. Germline assignment: CDR1 SGHDT and CDR2 YYEEEE. Trimming left V 3 bases short and J 6 bases short, with 9 bases between. This TCR came from a man older than 75 with acute or convalescent COVID-19. The rearrangement uses TRBV5-6 and TRBJ1-2, with D possibly TRBD1 on 5 matching bases. Sample: peripheral blood. This chain's CDR3 is CASSYGGHGYTF. CDR3 coding DNA: TGTGCCAGCAGCTACGGGGGTCATGGCTACACCTTC. The variable domain in full, completed from reference TRBV5-6 and TRBJ1-2, reads DAGVTQSPTHLIKTRGQQVTLRCSPKSGHDTVSWYQQALGQGPQFIFQYYEEEERQRGNFPDRFSGHQFPNYSSELNVNALLLGDSALYLCASSYGGHGYTFGSGTRLTVV.